A single sample is the source of the 10 T cell receptor beta chains below, sequenced in a study of identical twins. TCRdb redid the calling of the 5' RACE reads with MiXCR, one entry per CDR3 protein. The sample carries hundreds of thousands of distinct CDR3 sequences, roughly 26% recorded once. The same sample was also studied in work on T cells expressing NK-cell markers.

Sequenced: CD4+ T cells sorted from blood. Receptors were obtained from a woman between 18 and 30 years old in good health.

The genes are TRBV21-1 and TRBJ2-1; the D call in the table, TRBD2, was not verified against the DNA. TRBV21-1 is a recognized pseudogene. The CDR3 contains 15 residues. This CDR3 reads CASRPTSGRRNEQFF. DNA of the CDR3: TGTGCCAGCAGACCGACTAGCGGGAGACGAAATGAGCAGTTCTTC.

This clonotype was picked up a small number of times. This sequence joins TRBV4-2 and TRBJ2-4, with TRBD2 identical over 8 bases. J was trimmed by 0 bases and V by 2 bases; bases with no gene match: 15. CDR1 and CDR2 (germline): LGHNA, YNFKEQ. CDR3 length: 20 residues. CDR3 nucleotide sequence: TGTGCCAGCAGCCAACCCCGGGGGGGCAATTTAAGAATAGCCAAAAACATTCAGTACTTC. Amino acid sequence: CASSQPRGGNLRIAKNIQYF.

In its sample, this clonotype was seen a few times. This rearrangement joins TRBV29-1 to TRBJ1-2; 8 bases agree with TRBD1. Germline V gives CDR1 SQVTM, CDR2 ANQGSEA. The CDR3 extends over 12 amino acids. V shed 6 bases and J 7 bases; nucleotides not matched to a gene: 7. The CDR3 region is CSVGDRGGGYTF. CDR3 bases: TGCAGCGTGGGTGACAGGGGTGGTGGCTACACCTTC.

The gene calls are TRBV12-3 or TRBV12-4 and TRBJ2-1; D is uncertain. Trimming stripped 10 bases from V and 6 bases from J, with 13 bases between. This CDR3 contains 12 residues. The CDR3 spells CANLADGNEQFF. The DNA for the CDR3 is TGTGCCAACCTCGCCGACGGCAATGAGCAGTTCTTC.

The chain is built from TRBV5-1 and TRBJ2-5; 8 bases align to TRBD1. The V gene's germline CDR1 is SGHRS and CDR2 YFSETQ. The CDR3 length is 16 residues. V dropped 0 bases and J dropped 5; count of bases not matched to a gene: 9. The CDR3 loop is CASSLVTGESGETQYF. CDR3 sequence (DNA): TGCGCCAGCAGCTTGGTGACAGGGGAATCAGGGGAGACCCAGTACTTC.

The table lists this clonotype with a few counts. This rearrangement joins TRBV5-1 to TRBJ2-7; D is perhaps TRBD1 (5 bases). The length of the CDR3 is 15 residues. CDR1 is SGHRS, CDR2 YFSETQ, per germline. Trimming cost V 1 base and J 0 bases, with 11 bases left between them. This CDR3 reads CASSLLPQGSYEQYF. Here the CDR3 DNA reads TGCGCCAGCAGCTTGCTACCCCAGGGCTCCTACGAGCAGTACTTC. Filled out from reference TRBV5-1 and TRBJ2-7, the complete variable domain reads KAGVTQTPRYLIKTRGQQVTLSCSPISGHRSVSWYQQTPGQGLQFLFEYFSETQRNKGNFPGRFSGRQFSNSRSEMNVSTLELGDSALYLCASSLLPQGSYEQYFGPGTRLTVT.

The chain links TRBV3-1 to TRBJ2-1; weak D call: TRBD2 (5 bases). Germline CDR1 reads LGHDT; CDR2 reads YNNKEL (reference sequence). The CDR3 is made up of 14 amino acids. Deletions cut 6 bases from V and 0 bases from J, with 9 bases between. The CDR3 DNA sequence: TGTGCCAGCAGGTCGGGGAGCTCCTACAATGAGCAGTTCTTC. Its protein is CASRSGSSYNEQFF.

CDR3: CASNNMGQTNEKLFF. The DNA for the CDR3 is TGTGCCAGCAATAATATGGGACAGACAAATGAAAAACTGTTTTTT. V usage is TRBV2 and J usage is TRBJ1-4, with TRBD1 matching over 7 bases. This CDR3 has 15 amino acids. Germline values: CDR1 SNHLY, CDR2 FYNNEI. The junction had 10 bases not matched to a gene; V was cut back by 7 bases and J by 5 bases. The variable domain in full, with the rest retrieved from reference TRBV2 and TRBJ1-4, is EPEVTQTPSHQVTQMGQEVILRCVPISNHLYFYWYRQILGQKVEFLVSFYNNEISEKSEIFDDQFSVERPDGSNFTLKIRSTKLEDSAMYFCASNNMGQTNEKLFFGSGTQLSVL.

This clonotype showed up just a few times. This chain connects TRBV5-5 to TRBJ2-7; perhaps D is TRBD1 or TRBD2 (5 bases each). The V end was cut by 2 bases, the J end by 0 bases, with 12 bases between. From germline, CDR1 is SGHKS and CDR2 YYEKEE (reference sequence). CDR3 length equals 15 residues. DNA of the CDR3: TGTGCCAGCAGCTTCGGTCGGGGACCCTCCTACGAGCAGTACTTC. Translation gives CASSFGRGPSYEQYF.

This chain joins TRBV2 and TRBJ2-5, with 7 bases aligning to TRBD1. Germline-derived CDR1 and CDR2 are SNHLY and FYNNEI. After removal of 3 bases from V and 7 bases from J, the junction contained 8 bases not matched to a gene. The CDR3 runs to 14 residues. The CDR3 nucleotides read TGTGCCAGCAGTGAGGAGACAGGGTCTGGGACCCAGTACTTC. Protein product: CASSEETGSGTQYF.